This record looks at one T cell receptor beta chain sequence and its context. Its antigen is not known. The source of the sample is a study of identical twins. Whole-study findings and limits: Weaker excess twin sharing was observed in beta out-of-frame sequences. Out-of-frame alpha sequences shared between twins exhibited an excess of low generation probability.

One entry per CDR3 protein results from TCRdb running MiXCR on the 5' RACE reads. The sample has around 530,000 distinct CDR3 sequences, 13% to 15% seen once. This CDR3 comprises 12 residues. CDR1 is DFQATT and CDR2 is SNEGSKA in the germline V gene (reference sequence). The same data also contributed to another study, on yellow fever vaccine responses in identical twins.

The chain joins TRBV20-1 to TRBJ2-2; D is unclear. The clonotype comes from a woman between 18 and 29 years old in good health. Sequenced material: CD4+ T cells sorted from blood. CDR3 amino acids: CSVKRNTGELFF. As DNA, the CDR3 is TGCAGCGTTAAGAGGAACACCGGGGAGCTGTTTTTT.